This T cell receptor (beta chain) is from a study of cytomegalovirus exposure and HLA in healthy donors. The germline V and J ends were trimmed by 0 bases and 4 bases, with 9 bases remaining between them. The CDR3 runs 14 residues. Germline CDR1 is LNHNV and CDR2 is YYDKDF (reference sequence). Primers included in the PCR were 60 Vbeta and 13 Jbeta primers. As processed by the authors: Later, some 75 million unique TCR beta chains were counted in an analysis, and some 10 million of them were shared. The protocol was immunoSEQ multiplex PCR, while the TCRdb copy is restricted to in-frame clones and leaves out a portion. That table is the source of V, J and clone size, and D and trimming were worked out from the DNA. In the table there are about 230,000 clones, almost 85% of which are singletons.

Sequencing was performed on PBMCs. This chain connects TRBV15 to TRBJ1-1, with D unresolved. The sequence derives from a woman aged 40 to 50 in good health and CMV-seronegative. The CDR3 region has the DNA TGTGCCACCAGCAGAGATCTTTCGGGCACTGAAGCTTTCTTT. Protein sequence: CATSRDLSGTEAFF.